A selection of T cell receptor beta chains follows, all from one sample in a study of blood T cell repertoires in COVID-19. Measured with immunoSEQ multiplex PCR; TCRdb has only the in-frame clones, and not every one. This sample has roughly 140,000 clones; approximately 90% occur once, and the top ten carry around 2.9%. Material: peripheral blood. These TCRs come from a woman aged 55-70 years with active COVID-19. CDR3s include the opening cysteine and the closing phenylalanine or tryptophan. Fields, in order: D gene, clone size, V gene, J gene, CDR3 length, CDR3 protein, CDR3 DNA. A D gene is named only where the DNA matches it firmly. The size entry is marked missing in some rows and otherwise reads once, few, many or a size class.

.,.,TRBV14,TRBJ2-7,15,CASSRAGILSYEQYF,TGTGCCAGCAGTCGCGCGGGCATCCTCTCCTACGAGCAGTACTTC
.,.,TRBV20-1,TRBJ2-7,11,CSARSGFEQYF,TGCAGTGCTAGATCAGGGTTCGAGCAGTACTTC
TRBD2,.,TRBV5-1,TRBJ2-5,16,CASSLGTSGIQETQYF,TGCGCCAGCAGCTTGGGCACTAGCGGTATACAAGAGACCCAGTACTTC
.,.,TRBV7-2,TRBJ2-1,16,CASSLGRWSSYNEQFF,TGTGCCAGCAGCTTAGGGCGGTGGAGCTCCTACAATGAGCAGTTCTTC
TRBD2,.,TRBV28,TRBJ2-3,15,CASSSQRESADTQYF,TGTGCCAGCAGTTCCCAGCGGGAGTCAGCAGATACGCAGTATTTT
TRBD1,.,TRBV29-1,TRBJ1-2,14,CSVVRQGGTYGYTF,TGCAGCGTGGTAAGACAGGGGGGGACCTATGGCTACACCTTC
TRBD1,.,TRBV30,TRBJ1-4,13,CAWRDRDSEKLFF,TGTGCCTGGAGGGATCGGGACAGCGAAAAACTGTTTTTT
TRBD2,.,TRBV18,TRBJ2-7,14,CASSPLAGEGEQYF,TGTGCCAGCTCACCACTAGCGGGAGAGGGAGAGCAGTACTTC
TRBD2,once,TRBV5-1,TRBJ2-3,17,CASSLVGLAGASGTQYF,TGCGCCAGCAGCTTGGTGGGACTAGCGGGAGCTTCAGGTACGCAGTATTTT
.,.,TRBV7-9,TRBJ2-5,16,CASSAPQRGFQETQYF,TGTGCCAGCAGCGCCCCCCAACGGGGGTTCCAAGAGACCCAGTACTTC
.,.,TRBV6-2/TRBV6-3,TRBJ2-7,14,CASSYPGPGNEQYF,TGTGCCAGCAGTTACCCCGGACCGGGGAACGAGCAGTACTTC
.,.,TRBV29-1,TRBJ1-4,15,CSVEVGYGGGEKLFF,TGCAGCGTTGAAGTGGGGTACGGGGGAGGAGAAAAACTGTTTTTT
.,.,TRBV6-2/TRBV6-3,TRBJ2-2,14,CASSYISDTGELFF,TGTGCCAGCAGTTACATTAGCGACACCGGGGAGCTGTTTTTT